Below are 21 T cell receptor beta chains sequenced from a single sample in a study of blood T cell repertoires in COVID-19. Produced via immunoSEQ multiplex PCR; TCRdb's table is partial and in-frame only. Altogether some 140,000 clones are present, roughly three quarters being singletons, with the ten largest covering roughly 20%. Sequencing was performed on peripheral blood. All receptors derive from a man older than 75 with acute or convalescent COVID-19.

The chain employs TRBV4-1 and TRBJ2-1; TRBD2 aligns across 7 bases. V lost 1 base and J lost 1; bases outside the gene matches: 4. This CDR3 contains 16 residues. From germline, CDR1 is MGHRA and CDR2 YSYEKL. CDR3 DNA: TGCGCCAGCAGCCAAGTATTTAGCGGGTCCTACAATGAGCAGTTCTTC. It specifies CASSQVFSGSYNEQFF.

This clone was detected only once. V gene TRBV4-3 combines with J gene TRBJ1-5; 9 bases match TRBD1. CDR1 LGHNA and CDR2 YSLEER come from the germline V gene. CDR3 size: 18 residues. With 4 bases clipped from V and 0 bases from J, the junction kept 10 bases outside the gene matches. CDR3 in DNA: TGCGCCAGCAGCCCTCGGGACAGGGTTACATATAGCAATCAGCCCCAGCATTTT. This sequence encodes CASSPRDRVTYSNQPQHF.

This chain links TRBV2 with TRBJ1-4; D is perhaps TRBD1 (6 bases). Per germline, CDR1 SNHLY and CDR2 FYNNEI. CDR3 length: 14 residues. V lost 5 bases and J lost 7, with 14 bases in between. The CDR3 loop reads CASSNRDGAEKLFF. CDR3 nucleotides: TGTGCCAGCAGTAACAGGGACGGGGCTGAAAAACTGTTTTTT.

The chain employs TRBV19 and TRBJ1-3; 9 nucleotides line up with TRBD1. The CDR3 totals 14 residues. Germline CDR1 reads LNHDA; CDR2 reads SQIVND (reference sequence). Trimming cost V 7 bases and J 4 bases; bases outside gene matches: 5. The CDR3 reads CASTGQGSGNTIYF. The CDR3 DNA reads TGTGCCAGTACCGGACAGGGGTCCGGAAACACCATATATTTT.

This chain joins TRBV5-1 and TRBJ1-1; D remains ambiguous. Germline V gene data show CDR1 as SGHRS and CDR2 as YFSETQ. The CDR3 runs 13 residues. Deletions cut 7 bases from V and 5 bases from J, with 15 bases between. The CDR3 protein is CASFGEGRTEAFF. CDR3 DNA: TGCGCCAGCTTTGGGGAAGGGAGGACTGAAGCTTTCTTT.

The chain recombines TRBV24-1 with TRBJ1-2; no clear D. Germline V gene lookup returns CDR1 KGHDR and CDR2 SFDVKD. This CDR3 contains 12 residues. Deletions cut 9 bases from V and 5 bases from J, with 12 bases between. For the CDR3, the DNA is TGTGCCACCCAAGACAATATTTATGGCTACACCTTC. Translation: CATQDNIYGYTF.

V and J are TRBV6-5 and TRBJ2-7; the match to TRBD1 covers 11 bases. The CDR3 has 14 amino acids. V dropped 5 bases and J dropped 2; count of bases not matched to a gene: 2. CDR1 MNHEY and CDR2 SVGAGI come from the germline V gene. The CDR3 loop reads CASSPGQGAYEQYF. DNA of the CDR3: TGTGCCAGCAGTCCGGGACAGGGGGCCTACGAGCAGTACTTC.

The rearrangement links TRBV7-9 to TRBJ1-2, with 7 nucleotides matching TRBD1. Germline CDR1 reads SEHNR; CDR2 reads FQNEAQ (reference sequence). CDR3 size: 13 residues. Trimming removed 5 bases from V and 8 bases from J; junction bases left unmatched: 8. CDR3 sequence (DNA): TGTGCCAGCAGCCACGGGACAGCGTACGGCTACACCTTC. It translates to CASSHGTAYGYTF.

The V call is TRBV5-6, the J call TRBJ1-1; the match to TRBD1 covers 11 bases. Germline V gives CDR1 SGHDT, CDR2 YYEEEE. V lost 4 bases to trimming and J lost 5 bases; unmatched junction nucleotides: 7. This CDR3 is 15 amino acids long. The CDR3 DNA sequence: TGTGCCAGCAGCACGAGGACAGGGGGCTTGACTGAAGCTTTCTTT. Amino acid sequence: CASSTRTGGLTEAFF.

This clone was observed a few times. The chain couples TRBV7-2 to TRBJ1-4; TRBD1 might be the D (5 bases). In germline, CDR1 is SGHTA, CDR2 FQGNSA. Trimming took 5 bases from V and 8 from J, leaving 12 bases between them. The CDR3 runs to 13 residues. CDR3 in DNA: TGTGCCAGCAGCCCTGGGGGGAGCGAAAAACTGTTTTTT. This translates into CASSPGGSEKLFF.

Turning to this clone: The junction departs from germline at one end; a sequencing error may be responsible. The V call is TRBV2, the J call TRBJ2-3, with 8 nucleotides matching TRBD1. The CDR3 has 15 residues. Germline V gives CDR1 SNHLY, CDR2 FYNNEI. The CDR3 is CASSEISGGTGTQYF. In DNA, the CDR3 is TGTGCCAGCAGTGAAATAAGTGGGGGGACAGGTACGCAGTATTTT.

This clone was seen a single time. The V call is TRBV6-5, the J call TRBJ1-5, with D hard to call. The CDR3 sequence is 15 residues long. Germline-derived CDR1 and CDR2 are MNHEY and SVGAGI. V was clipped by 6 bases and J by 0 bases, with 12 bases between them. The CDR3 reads CASRTGVNSNQPQHF. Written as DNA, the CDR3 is TGTGCCAGCAGAACGGGAGTGAATAGCAATCAGCCCCAGCATTTT.

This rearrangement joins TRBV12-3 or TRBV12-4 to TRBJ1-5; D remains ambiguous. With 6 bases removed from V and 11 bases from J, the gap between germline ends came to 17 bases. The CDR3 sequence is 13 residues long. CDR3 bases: TGTGCCAGCAGGACCGGATCGGGAGGAGCCCAGCATTTT. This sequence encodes CASRTGSGGAQHF.

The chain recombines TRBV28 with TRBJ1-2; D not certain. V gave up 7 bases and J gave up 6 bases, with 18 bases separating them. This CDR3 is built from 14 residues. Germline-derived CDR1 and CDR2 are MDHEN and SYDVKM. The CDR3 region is CASTNAGRTNGYTF. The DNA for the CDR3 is TGTGCCAGCACAAATGCGGGCAGAACGAATGGCTACACCTTC.

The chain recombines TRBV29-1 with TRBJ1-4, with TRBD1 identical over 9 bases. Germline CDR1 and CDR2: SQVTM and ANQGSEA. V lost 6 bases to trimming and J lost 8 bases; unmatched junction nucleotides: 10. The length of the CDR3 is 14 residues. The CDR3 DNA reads TGCAGCGTGTCTACAGGGGGCTTTGGAGAAAAACTGTTTTTT. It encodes CSVSTGGFGEKLFF.

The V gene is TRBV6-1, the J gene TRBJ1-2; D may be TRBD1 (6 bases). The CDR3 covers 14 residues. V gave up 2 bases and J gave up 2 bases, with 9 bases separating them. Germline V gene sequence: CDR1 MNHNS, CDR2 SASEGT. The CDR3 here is CASSEMTGNYGYTF. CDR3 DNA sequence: TGTGCCAGCAGTGAAATGACAGGAAACTATGGCTACACCTTC.

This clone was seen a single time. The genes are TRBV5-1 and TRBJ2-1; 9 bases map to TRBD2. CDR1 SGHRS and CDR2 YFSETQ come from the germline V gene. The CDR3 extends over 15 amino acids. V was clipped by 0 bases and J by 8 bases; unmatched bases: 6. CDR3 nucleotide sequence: TGCGCCAGCAGCTTGGCTTCGGGACTAGCCCATGAGCAGTTCTTC. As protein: CASSLASGLAHEQFF.

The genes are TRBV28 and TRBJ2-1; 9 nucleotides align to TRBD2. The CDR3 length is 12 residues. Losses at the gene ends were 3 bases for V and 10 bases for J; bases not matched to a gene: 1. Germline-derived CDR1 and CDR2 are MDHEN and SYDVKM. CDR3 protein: CASSFGLAEQFF. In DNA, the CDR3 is TGTGCCAGCAGTTTTGGACTAGCGGAGCAGTTCTTC.

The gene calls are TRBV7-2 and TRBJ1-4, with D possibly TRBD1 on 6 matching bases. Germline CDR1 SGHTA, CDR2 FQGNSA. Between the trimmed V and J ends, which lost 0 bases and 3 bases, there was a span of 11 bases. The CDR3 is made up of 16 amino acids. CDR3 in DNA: TGTGCCAGCAGCTTAGCGCGATCAGGGGCTAATGAAAAACTGTTTTTT. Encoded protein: CASSLARSGANEKLFF.

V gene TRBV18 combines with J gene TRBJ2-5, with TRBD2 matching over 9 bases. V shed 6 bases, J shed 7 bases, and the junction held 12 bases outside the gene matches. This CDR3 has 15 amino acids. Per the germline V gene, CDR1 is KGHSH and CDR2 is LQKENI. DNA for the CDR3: TGTGCCAGCTCGCCGACTAGCGGTGGTTCCGGGACCCAGTACTTC. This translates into CASSPTSGGSGTQYF. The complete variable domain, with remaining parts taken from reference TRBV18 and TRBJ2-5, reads NAGVMQNPRHLVRRRGQEARLRCSPMKGHSHVYWYRQLPEEGLKFMVYLQKENIIDESGMPKERFSAEFPKEGPSILRIQQVVRGDSAAYFCASSPTSGGSGTQYFGPGTRLLVL.

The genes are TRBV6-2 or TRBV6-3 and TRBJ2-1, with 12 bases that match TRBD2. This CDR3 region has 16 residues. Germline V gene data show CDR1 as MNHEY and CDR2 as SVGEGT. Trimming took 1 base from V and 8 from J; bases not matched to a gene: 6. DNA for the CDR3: TGTGCCAGCAGTTACTTCCTAGCGGGGGGGCCCCATGAGCAGTTCTTC. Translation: CASSYFLAGGPHEQFF.